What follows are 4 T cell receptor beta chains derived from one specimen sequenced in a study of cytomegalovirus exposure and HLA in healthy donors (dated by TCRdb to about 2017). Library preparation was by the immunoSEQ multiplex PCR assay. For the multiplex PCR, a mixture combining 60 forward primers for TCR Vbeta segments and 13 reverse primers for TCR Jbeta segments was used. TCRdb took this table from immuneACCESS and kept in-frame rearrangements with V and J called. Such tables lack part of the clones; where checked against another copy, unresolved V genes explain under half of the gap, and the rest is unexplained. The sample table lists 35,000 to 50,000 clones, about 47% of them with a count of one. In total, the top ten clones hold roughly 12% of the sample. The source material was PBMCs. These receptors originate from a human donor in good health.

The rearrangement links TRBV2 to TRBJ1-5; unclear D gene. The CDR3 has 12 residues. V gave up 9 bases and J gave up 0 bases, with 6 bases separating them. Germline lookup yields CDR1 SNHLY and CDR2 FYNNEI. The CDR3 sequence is CASQNSNQPQHF. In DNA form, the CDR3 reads TGTGCCAGTCAGAATAGCAATCAGCCCCAGCATTTT. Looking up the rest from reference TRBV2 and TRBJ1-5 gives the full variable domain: EPEVTQTPSHQVTQMGQEVILRCVPISNHLYFYWYRQILGQKVEFLVSFYNNEISEKSEIFDDQFSVERPDGSNFTLKIRSTKLEDSAMYFCASQNSNQPQHFGDGTRLSIL.

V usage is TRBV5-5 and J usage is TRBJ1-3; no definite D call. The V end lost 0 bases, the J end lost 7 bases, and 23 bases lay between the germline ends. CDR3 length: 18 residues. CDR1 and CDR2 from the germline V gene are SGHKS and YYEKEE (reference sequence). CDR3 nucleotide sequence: TGTGCCAGCAGCTTGGTACCCGAGGCAGCGGCGGTGGAGAACACCATATATTTT. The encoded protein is CASSLVPEAAAVENTIYF.

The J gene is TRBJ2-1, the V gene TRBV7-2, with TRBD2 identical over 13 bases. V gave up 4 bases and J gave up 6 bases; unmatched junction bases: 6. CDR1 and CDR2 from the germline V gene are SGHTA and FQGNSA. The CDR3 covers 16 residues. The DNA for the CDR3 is TGTGCCAGCAGCTCGAGGGGACTAGCGGGGCCCAATGAGCAGTTCTTC. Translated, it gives CASSSRGLAGPNEQFF.

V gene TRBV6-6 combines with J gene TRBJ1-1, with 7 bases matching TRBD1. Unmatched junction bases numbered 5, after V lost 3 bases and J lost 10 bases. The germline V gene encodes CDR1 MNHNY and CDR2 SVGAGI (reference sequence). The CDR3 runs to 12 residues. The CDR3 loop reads CASSYRQGRAFF. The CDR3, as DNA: TGTGCCAGCAGTTATCGACAGGGAAGAGCTTTCTTT.